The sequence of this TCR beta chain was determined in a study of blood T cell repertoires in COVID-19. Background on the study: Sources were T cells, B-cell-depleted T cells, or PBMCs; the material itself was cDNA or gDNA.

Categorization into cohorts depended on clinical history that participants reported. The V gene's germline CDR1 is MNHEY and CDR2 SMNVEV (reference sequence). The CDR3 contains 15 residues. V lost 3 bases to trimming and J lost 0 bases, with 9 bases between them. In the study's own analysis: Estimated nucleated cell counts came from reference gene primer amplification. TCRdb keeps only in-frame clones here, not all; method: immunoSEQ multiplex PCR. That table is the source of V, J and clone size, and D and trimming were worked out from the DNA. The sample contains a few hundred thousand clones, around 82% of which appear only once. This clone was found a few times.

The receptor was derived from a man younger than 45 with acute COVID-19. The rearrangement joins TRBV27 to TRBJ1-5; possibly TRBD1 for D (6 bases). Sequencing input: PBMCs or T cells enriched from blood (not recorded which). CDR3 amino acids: CASSLDSYSNQPQHF. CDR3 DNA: TGTGCCAGCAGTTTGGACAGCTATAGCAATCAGCCCCAGCATTTT.